The 15 T cell receptor beta chains below all came from one sample that was sequenced in a study of sequential checkpoint blockade in melanoma. As for treatment: randomized to nivolumab then ipilimumab (arm A) or the reverse (arm B). Generated by immunoSEQ multiplex PCR, the TCRdb table keeps only in-frame clones and is missing some. The sample includes about 22,000 clones, 75% to 90% of them seen just once. The sequenced sample was CD8+ T cells sorted from blood (inferred from file names), obtained from a patient given nivolumab and ipilimumab in sequence. These receptors came from a human donor with melanoma.

The chain couples TRBV27 to TRBJ2-2, with D maybe TRBD2 (5 bases). V lost 6 bases and J 3 bases, leaving 11 bases between the germline ends. Germline CDR1 MNHEY, CDR2 SMNVEV (reference sequence). The CDR3 spans 14 residues. The CDR3 bases are TGTGCCAGCAGGAGGGTGGAGTACACCGGGGAGCTGTTTTTT. It translates to CASRRVEYTGELFF.

V is TRBV4-1 and J is TRBJ1-3, with D possibly TRBD1 on 5 matching bases. V was clipped by 3 bases and J by 1 base, with 7 bases between them. The CDR3 consists of 14 residues. CDR1 and CDR2 (germline): MGHRA, YSYEKL. CDR3 region: CASSHRGSGNTIYF. DNA of the CDR3: TGCGCCAGCAGCCATAGGGGTTCTGGAAACACCATATATTTT.

The V and J genes are TRBV4-3 and TRBJ2-1; possibly TRBD1 for D (5 bases). The germline V gene has CDR1 LGHNA and CDR2 YSLEER. This CDR3 contains 16 residues. V was shortened by 6 bases and J by 9 bases, with 24 bases between the two germline ends. The CDR3 coding sequence is TGCGCCAGCAGTTTCGACAGCTCATACCCTACAGGTGAGCAGTTCTTC. It specifies CASSFDSSYPTGEQFF.

The chain has TRBV2 and TRBJ2-7; D may be TRBD1 (5 bases). Germline V gives CDR1 SNHLY, CDR2 FYNNEI. The CDR3 covers 12 residues. Trimming shortened V by 4 bases and J by 2 bases, and 6 bases separated the two germline ends. The CDR3 spells CASSGQTYEQYF. CDR3 in DNA: TGTGCCAGCAGTGGACAGACCTACGAGCAGTACTTC.

The chain uses TRBV12-2 and TRBJ2-1; the table's D call, TRBD2, has no DNA check behind it. TRBV12-2 is labeled a pseudogene. This CDR3 has 16 amino acids. The CDR3: CASRGTSGNSYNEQFF. CDR3 nucleotide sequence: TGTGCAAGTCGCGGGACTAGCGGGAACTCTTACAATGAGCAGTTCTTC.

This chain uses TRBV7-9 with TRBJ2-5; no clear D gene. The ends were cut back, 8 bases at V and 14 bases at J, with 15 bases in the middle. The CDR3 sequence is 10 residues long. Germline V gene sequence: CDR1 SEHNR, CDR2 FQNEAQ (reference sequence). CDR3 amino acids: CASGVTEYYF. The CDR3 region has the DNA TGTGCCAGCGGTGTAACTGAATATTACTTC.

This CDR3 is CASRGWGSKETQYF. The CDR3 coding sequence is TGTGCCAGCAGAGGATGGGGCAGCAAAGAGACCCAGTACTTC. The V and J genes are TRBV27 and TRBJ2-5; maybe TRBD1 (5 bases). The CDR3 is made up of 14 amino acids. V lost 6 bases, J lost 3 bases, and 14 bases lay in between. CDR1 is MNHEY and CDR2 is SMNVEV in the germline V gene (reference sequence).

V gene TRBV19 combines with J gene TRBJ1-5, with a tentative D call TRBD1 (5 bases). There are 18 residues in the CDR3. The V end was cut by 3 bases, the J end by 1 base, with 19 bases between. CDR1 is LNHDA, CDR2 SQIVND, per germline (reference sequence). The CDR3 loop is CASSIWGPERISNQPQHF. For the CDR3, the DNA is TGTGCCAGTAGTATTTGGGGCCCTGAAAGGATCAGCAATCAGCCCCAGCATTTT. The full variable domain, its missing parts supplied by reference TRBV19 and TRBJ1-5, is DGGITQSPKYLFRKEGQNVTLSCEQNLNHDAMYWYRQDPGQGLRLIYYSQIVNDFQKGDIAEGYSVSREKKESFPLTVTSAQKNPTAFYLCASSIWGPERISNQPQHFGDGTRLSIL.

Only one count was recorded for this clone. The gene calls are TRBV9 and TRBJ2-2; possibly TRBD2 for D (5 bases). The V gene lost 4 bases and the J gene lost 0 bases, with 13 bases spanning the gap. In germline, CDR1 is SGDLS, CDR2 YYNGEE. This CDR3 region has 16 residues. CDR3 sequence (DNA): TGTGCCAGCAGCCCTCATGCGGGCTCGAACACCGGGGAGCTGTTTTTT. This translates into CASSPHAGSNTGELFF.

The chain has TRBV6-5 and TRBJ2-7; 9 bases agree with TRBD1. This CDR3 spans 12 amino acids. V was clipped by 8 bases and J by 2 bases; unmatched bases: 1. The germline V gene encodes CDR1 MNHEY and CDR2 SVGAGI. CDR3 DNA sequence: TGTGCCAGCGGACAGGGGCCCTACGAGCAGTACTTC. Translation gives CASGQGPYEQYF.

The CDR3 reads CASSQLAGTYEQYF. CDR3 DNA sequence: TGTGCCAGCAGCCAGCTAGCGGGGACCTACGAGCAGTACTTC. The rearrangement links TRBV4-2 to TRBJ2-5, with 9 nucleotides matching TRBD2. The last part of the DNA fits TRBJ2-7 better; the J call may be wrong. Germline values: CDR1 LGHNA, CDR2 YNFKEQ. The CDR3 loop spans 14 amino acids.

The chain joins TRBV7-8 to TRBJ2-7, with D unclear. V lost 3 bases and J 0 bases, leaving 6 bases between the germline ends. The CDR3 has 13 amino acids. Per germline, CDR1 SGHVS and CDR2 FQNEAQ. Here the CDR3 DNA reads TGTGCCAGCAGCTTTTCACTCTCCTACGAGCAGTACTTC. Translated, it gives CASSFSLSYEQYF.

The rearrangement joins TRBV6-5 to TRBJ1-6; D perhaps matches TRBD1 (6 bases). This CDR3 spans 14 amino acids. V was shortened by 6 bases and J by 9 bases, with 15 bases between the two germline ends. CDR1 and CDR2 from the germline V gene are MNHEY and SVGAGI. The CDR3 protein is CASRIGGFASPLHF. The CDR3 nucleotides read TGTGCCAGCAGAATAGGGGGATTTGCTTCACCCCTCCACTTT.

This clone was detected only a few times. V usage is TRBV7-9 and J usage is TRBJ1-4; tentative D call: TRBD1 (6 bases). Trimming pared 5 bases from V and 10 bases from J, leaving 17 bases between. This CDR3 is built from 14 residues. The germline CDR1 and CDR2 sequences are SEHNR and FQNEAQ (reference sequence). CDR3 sequence: CASSEGQGLGKLFF. In DNA, the CDR3 is TGTGCCAGCAGCGAGGGGCAGGGGCTGGGAAAACTGTTTTTT. The entire variable domain, with the rest obtained from reference TRBV7-9 and TRBJ1-4, is as follows: DTGVSQNPRHKITKRGQNVTFRCDPISEHNRLYWYRQTLGQGPEFLTYFQNEAQLEKSRLLSDRFSAERPKGSFSTLEIQRTEQGDSAMYLCASSEGQGLGKLFFGSGTQLSVL.

This clone was seen a single time. CDR3 nucleotides: TGCGCCAGCAGCCTGCGCCGGACTAGCGGGAGCTCCTACGAGCAGTACTTC. Translated: CASSLRRTSGSSYEQYF. This chain connects TRBV4-1 to TRBJ2-7; TRBD2 matches at 13 bases. The CDR3 is 17 residues long. Germline V lookup: CDR1 MGHRA, CDR2 YSYEKL. With V trimmed by 4 bases and J by 0 bases, 6 bases remained unmatched.